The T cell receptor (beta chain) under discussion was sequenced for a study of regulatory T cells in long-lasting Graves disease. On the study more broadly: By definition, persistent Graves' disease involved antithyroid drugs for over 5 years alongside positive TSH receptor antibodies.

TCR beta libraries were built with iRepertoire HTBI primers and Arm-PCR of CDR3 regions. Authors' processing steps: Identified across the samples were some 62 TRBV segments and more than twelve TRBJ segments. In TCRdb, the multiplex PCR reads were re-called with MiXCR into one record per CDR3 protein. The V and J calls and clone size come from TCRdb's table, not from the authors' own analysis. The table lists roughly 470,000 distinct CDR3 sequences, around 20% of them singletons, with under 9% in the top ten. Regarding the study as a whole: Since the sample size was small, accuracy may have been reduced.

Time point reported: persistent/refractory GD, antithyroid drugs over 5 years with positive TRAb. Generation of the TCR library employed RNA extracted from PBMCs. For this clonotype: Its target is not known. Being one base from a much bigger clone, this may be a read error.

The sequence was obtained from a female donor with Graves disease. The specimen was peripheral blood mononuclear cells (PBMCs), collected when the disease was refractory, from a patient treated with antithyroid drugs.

The CDR3 DNA reads as TGTGCCAGCGGCGTATCAGGGGGCACGGGCTATGGCTACACCTTC. Protein product: CASGVSGGTGYGYTF. The chain employs TRBV9 and TRBJ1-2; 8 nucleotides line up with TRBD1. This CDR3 has 15 residues. Germline CDR1 is SGDLS and CDR2 is YYNGEE.